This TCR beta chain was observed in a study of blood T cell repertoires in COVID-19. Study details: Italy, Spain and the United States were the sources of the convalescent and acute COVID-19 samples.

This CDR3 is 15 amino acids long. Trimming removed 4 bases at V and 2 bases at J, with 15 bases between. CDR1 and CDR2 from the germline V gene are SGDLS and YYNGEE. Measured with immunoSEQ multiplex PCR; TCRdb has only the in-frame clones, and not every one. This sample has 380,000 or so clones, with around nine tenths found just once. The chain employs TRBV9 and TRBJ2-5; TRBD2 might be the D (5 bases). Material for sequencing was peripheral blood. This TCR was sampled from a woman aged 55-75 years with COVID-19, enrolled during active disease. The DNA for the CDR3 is TGTGCCAGCAGCCCAGAGGGCCTGGAACAAGAGACCCAGTACTTC. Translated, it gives CASSPEGLEQETQYF. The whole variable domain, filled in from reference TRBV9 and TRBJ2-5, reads DSGVTQTPKHLITATGQRVTLRCSPRSGDLSVYWYQQSLDQGLQFLIQYYNGEERAKGNILERFSAQQFPDLHSELNLSSLELGDSALYFCASSPEGLEQETQYFGPGTRLLVL.